The rows below give T cell receptor beta chains drawn from one sample of a study of T cells in Graves' hyperthyroidism and ophthalmopathy. TCRdb fed the multiplex PCR reads into MiXCR, producing one record per CDR3 protein. The repertoire consists of approximately 400,000 distinct CDR3 sequences, with roughly 14% occurring once and the leading ten covering around 21%. Source material: blood. Receptors were obtained from a man in his thirties or forties with Graves' hyperthyroidism that later progressed to Graves' ophthalmopathy. Each CDR3 is given without its conserved first and last residue. A D gene is named only where the DNA matches it firmly. Only part of the rows carry a size: once, few, many, or a class if the clone is expanded.

abundance	v_gene	j_gene	d_gene	CDR3aa
-	TRBV28	TRBJ2-7	-	ASSLRGNEQY
-	TRBV5-4	TRBJ2-5	TRBD1	ASSRQGAGETQY
few	TRBV7-9	TRBJ1-4	-	ASSFSQMNEKLF
many	TRBV11-2	TRBJ2-3	-	ASSLDGTYTDTQY
many	TRBV5-1	TRBJ2-3	-	ASSLQGLLNTQY
few	TRBV19	TRBJ2-7	-	ASRGGTSYEQY
-	TRBV7-8	TRBJ2-7	TRBD1	ASSPRSETGVYEQY
many	TRBV11-2	TRBJ2-1	TRBD1	ASSLAYAGQGVGEQF
many	TRBV11-2	TRBJ2-3	-	ASSLFSDTQY
many	TRBV6-1	TRBJ1-1	TRBD1	ASRAGTGGTEAF
many	TRBV28	TRBJ2-1	TRBD1	ASSFQGQGWNEQF
many	TRBV28	TRBJ2-7	-	ASRPGIRSVLSYEQY
many	TRBV20-1	TRBJ2-1	-	SAGWVDQPSYNEQF
-	TRBV30	TRBJ2-1	-	AWSRRSSYNEQF
many	TRBV7-9	TRBJ2-5	-	ASRGRPGVDTQY
few	TRBV6-5	TRBJ1-6	-	ASSYSTGNNSPLH
few	TRBV20-1	TRBJ1-6	-	SASRVGYNSPLH
many	TRBV7-8	TRBJ2-5	-	ASSIYGGVGIPQETQY
many	TRBV9	TRBJ2-7	-	ASSPSPSYEQY
-	TRBV3-1	TRBJ1-2	-	ASSQDGLYGYT
few	TRBV5-1	TRBJ1-6	-	ASSLSGERSPLH
many	TRBV11-2	TRBJ1-6	TRBD1	ASSNLGDRDNSPLH
few	TRBV4-1	TRBJ2-3	TRBD1	ASSHRDRGGTDTQY
many	TRBV30	TRBJ2-3	-	AWSVGHPTDTQY
many	TRBV6-1	TRBJ2-3	TRBD2	AIPTSGGRRTDTQY
-	TRBV20-1	TRBJ1-2	-	SARGKGRYGEGYT
-	TRBV7-6	TRBJ2-3	TRBD2	ASSPAGVAGADTQY
many	TRBV6-5	TRBJ1-2	-	ASSYSILTQGYT
-	TRBV10-3	TRBJ1-1	-	AIRTEGTEAF
-	TRBV5-1	TRBJ1-1	-	ASRNWPGRPTEAF
many	TRBV9	TRBJ2-5	TRBD2	ASSVYYIGGETQY
-	TRBV4-1	TRBJ2-1	-	ASSPVAGTNNEQF
many	TRBV30	TRBJ2-3	-	AWSLGTDTQY
few	TRBV27	TRBJ2-1	-	ASSLSFQSDEQF
-	TRBV27	TRBJ1-2	TRBD1	ASSLYRGFDYGYT
many	TRBV28	TRBJ1-2	TRBD1	ASSPGQGRYGYT
many	TRBV5-1	TRBJ1-2	TRBD1	ASSMRPGQAKPYGYT
many	TRBV9	TRBJ1-2	-	ASSQGHQTANYGYT
many	TRBV20-1	TRBJ1-2	-	SARGGNYGYT
many	TRBV7-8	TRBJ2-2	-	ASSRTRGITPGELF
-	TRBV28	TRBJ2-7	-	ASSEGTRYERY
many	TRBV6-1	TRBJ2-2	TRBD2	ASSGLADTGELF
-	TRBV7-9	TRBJ2-6	-	ASSLEWANVLT
many	TRBV5-1	TRBJ1-1	-	ASSPLGAEMNTEAF
many	TRBV2	TRBJ2-2	-	ASSEQGRGTGELF
-	TRBV9	TRBJ1-6	TRBD1	ASSEDRGGDSPLH
-	TRBV12-3/TRBV12-4	TRBJ2-7	-	ASSQGIRVYEQY
-	TRBV5-1	TRBJ1-3	-	ASRLGQDNTIY
many	TRBV3-1	TRBJ2-3	TRBD2	ASSQRLAGPTDTQY
-	TRBV4-1	TRBJ2-7	-	ASSQESGLNYEQY
-	TRBV20-1	TRBJ2-3	-	SARVISSTDTQY
many	TRBV28	TRBJ1-2	-	ASSFQGRNYGYT
many	TRBV3-1	TRBJ2-7	-	ASSQAGAYEQY
few	TRBV19	TRBJ2-7	TRBD2	ASKLQAGDPYEQY
few	TRBV10-3	TRBJ1-1	-	AITTGDPQGTEAF
-	TRBV20-1	TRBJ1-6	-	SARDFQGHSPLH
few	TRBV7-2	TRBJ1-2	TRBD1	ASSLVFAGAGGANA